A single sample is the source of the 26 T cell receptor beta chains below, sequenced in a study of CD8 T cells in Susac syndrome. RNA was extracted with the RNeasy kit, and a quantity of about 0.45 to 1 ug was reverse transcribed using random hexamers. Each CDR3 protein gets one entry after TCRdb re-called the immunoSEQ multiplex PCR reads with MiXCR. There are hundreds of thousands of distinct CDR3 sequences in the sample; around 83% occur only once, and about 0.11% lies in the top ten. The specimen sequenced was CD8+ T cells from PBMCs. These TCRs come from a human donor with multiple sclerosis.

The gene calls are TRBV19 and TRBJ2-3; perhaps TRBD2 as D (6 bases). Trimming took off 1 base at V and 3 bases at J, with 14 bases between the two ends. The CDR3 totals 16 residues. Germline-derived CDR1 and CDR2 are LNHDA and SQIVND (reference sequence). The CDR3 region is CASSIAWRVETDTQYF. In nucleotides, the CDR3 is TGTGCCAGTAGTATAGCTTGGAGGGTTGAGACAGATACGCAGTATTTT.

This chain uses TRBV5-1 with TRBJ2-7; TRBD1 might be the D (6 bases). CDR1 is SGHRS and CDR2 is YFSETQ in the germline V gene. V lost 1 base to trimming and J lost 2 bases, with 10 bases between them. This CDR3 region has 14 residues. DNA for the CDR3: TGCGCCAGCAGCTTGAGGGGGTCTACCTACGAGCAGTACTTC. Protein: CASSLRGSTYEQYF.

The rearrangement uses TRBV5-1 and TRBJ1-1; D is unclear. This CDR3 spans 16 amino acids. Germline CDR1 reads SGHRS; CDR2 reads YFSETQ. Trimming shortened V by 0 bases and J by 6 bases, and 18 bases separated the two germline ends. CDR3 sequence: CASSLAGIGLRSEAFF. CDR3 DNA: TGCGCCAGCAGCTTGGCCGGGATCGGCCTGAGGTCTGAAGCTTTCTTT.

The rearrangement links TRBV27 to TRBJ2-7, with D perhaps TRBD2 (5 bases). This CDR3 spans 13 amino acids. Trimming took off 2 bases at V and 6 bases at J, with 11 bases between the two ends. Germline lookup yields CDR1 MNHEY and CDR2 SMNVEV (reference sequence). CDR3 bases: TGTGCCAGCAGTTTAAGTCCGCGGGCCGAGCAGTACTTC. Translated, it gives CASSLSPRAEQYF.

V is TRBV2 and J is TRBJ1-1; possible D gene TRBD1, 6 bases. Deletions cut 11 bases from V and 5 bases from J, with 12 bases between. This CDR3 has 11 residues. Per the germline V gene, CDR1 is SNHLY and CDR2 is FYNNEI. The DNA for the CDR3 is TGTGCCTCCAGGGGAGGGACTGAAGCTTTCTTT. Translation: CASRGGTEAFF.

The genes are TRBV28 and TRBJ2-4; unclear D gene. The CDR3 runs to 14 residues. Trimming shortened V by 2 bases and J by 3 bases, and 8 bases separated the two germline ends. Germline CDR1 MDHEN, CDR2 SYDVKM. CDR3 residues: CASSLGVGKNIQYF. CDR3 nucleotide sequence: TGTGCCAGCAGTTTAGGAGTTGGCAAAAACATTCAGTACTTC.

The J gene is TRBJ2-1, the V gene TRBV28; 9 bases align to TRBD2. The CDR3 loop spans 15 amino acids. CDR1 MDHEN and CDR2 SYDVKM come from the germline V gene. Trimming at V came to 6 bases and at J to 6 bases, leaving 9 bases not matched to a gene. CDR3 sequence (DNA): TGTGCCAGCAGACGTACGGCGGGAGGGAGCAATGAGCAGTTCTTC. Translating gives CASRRTAGGSNEQFF.

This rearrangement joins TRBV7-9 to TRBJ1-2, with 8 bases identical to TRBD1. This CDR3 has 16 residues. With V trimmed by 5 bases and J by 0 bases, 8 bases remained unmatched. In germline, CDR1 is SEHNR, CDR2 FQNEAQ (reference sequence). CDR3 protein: CASSHPGQESNYGYTF. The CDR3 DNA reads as TGTGCCAGCAGCCATCCGGGACAGGAGTCTAACTATGGCTACACCTTC.

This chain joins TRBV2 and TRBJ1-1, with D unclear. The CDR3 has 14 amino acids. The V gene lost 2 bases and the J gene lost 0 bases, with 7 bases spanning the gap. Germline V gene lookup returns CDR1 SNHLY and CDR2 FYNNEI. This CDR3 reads CASSERPMNTEAFF. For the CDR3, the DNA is TGTGCCAGCAGTGAAAGACCTATGAACACTGAAGCTTTCTTT.

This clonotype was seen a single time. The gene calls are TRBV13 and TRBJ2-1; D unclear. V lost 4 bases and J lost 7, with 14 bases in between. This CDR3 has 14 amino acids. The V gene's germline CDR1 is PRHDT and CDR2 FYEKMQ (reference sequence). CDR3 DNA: TGTGCCAGCAGCTCCTACGGTCCCGGGAATGAGCAGTTCTTC. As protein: CASSSYGPGNEQFF.

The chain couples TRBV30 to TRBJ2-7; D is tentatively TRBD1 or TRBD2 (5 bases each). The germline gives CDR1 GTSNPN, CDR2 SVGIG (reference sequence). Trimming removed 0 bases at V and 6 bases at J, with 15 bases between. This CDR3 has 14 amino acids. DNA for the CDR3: TGTGCCTGGAGTGTGTTTCGGGACGCCCTCGAGCAGTACTTC. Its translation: CAWSVFRDALEQYF.

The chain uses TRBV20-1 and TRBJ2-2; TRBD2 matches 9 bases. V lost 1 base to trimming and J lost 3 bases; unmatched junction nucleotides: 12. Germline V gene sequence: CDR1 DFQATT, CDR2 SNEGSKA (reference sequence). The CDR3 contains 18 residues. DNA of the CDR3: TGCAGTGCTAGAGGGGCGGGACTAGCACAGGGGTACACCGGGGAGCTGTTTTTT. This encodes CSARGAGLAQGYTGELFF.

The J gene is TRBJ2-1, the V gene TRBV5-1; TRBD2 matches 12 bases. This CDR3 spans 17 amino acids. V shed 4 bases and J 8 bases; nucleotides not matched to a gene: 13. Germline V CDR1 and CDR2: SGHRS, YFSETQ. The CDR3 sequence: CASSPGLAGIKRDEQFF. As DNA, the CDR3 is TGCGCCAGCAGCCCCGGACTAGCGGGGATCAAGAGGGATGAGCAGTTCTTC.

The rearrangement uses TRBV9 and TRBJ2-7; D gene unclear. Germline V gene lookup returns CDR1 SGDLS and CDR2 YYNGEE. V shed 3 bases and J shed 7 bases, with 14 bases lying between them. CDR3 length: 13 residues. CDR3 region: CASSAPGDREQYF. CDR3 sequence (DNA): TGTGCCAGCAGCGCCCCCGGTGATCGGGAGCAGTACTTC.

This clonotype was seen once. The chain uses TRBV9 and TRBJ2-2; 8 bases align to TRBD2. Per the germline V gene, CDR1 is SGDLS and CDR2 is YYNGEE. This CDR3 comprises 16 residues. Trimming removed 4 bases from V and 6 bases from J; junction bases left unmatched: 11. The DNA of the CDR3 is TGTGCCAGCAGCCCCTGGGGGACTAGGAGAGCCGGGGAGCTGTTTTTT. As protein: CASSPWGTRRAGELFF. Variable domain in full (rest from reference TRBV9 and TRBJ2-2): DSGVTQTPKHLITATGQRVTLRCSPRSGDLSVYWYQQSLDQGLQFLIQYYNGEERAKGNILERFSAQQFPDLHSELNLSSLELGDSALYFCASSPWGTRRAGELFFGEGSRLTVL.

CDR3 in amino acids: CASSQDWWGSYNEQFF. CDR3 DNA sequence: TGTGCCAGCAGCCAGGACTGGTGGGGTTCCTACAATGAGCAGTTCTTC. The chain carries TRBV6-1 and TRBJ2-1, with D perhaps matching TRBD2 (5 bases). V gave up 6 bases and J gave up 1 base, with 16 bases separating them. The CDR3 sequence is 16 residues long. Germline V gene data show CDR1 as MNHNS and CDR2 as SASEGT.

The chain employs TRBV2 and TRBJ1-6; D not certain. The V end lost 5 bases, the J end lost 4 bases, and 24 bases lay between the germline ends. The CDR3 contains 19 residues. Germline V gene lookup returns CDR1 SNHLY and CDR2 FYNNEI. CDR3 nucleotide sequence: TGTGCCAGCAGTCCCCAAGAATCGCTCGTGGCCCCATATAATTCACCCCTCCACTTT. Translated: CASSPQESLVAPYNSPLHF.

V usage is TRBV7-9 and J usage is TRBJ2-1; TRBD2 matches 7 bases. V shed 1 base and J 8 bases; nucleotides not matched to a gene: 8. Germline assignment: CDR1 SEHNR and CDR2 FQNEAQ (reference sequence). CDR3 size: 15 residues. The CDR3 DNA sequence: TGTGCCAGCAGCTTAGTTCGGACTAGTGAGGATGAGCAGTTCTTC. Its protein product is CASSLVRTSEDEQFF.

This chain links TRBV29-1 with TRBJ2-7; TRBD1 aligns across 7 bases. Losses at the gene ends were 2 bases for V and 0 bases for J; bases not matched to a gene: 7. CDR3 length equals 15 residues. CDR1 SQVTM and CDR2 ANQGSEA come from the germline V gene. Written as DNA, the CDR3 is TGCAGCGTTGAATTTTCCGACAGGGCCTCCTACGAGCAGTACTTC. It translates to CSVEFSDRASYEQYF.

CDR3 sequence reads: CASGIEGGARNYGYTF. The DNA for the CDR3 is TGTGCTAGTGGCATCGAAGGAGGGGCGCGTAACTATGGCTACACCTTC. The V and J genes are TRBV12-5 and TRBJ1-2; a possible D gene is TRBD1 (5 bases). CDR1 and CDR2 from the germline V gene are LGHNT and FRNRAP. The CDR3 spans 16 residues. V was shortened by 6 bases and J by 1 base, with 18 bases between the two germline ends.

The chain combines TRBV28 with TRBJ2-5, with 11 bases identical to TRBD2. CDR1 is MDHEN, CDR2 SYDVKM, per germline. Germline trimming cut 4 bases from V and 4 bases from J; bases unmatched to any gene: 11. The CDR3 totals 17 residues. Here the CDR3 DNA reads TGTGCCAGCAGTTACTTAGCGGGAGGGCCTGTCGGAGAGACCCAGTACTTC. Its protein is CASSYLAGGPVGETQYF.

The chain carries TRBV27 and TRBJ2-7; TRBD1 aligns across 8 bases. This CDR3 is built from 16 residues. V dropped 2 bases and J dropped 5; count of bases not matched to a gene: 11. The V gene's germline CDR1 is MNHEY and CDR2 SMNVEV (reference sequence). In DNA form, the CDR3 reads TGTGCCAGCAGTTTAGGGAGCGGACAGGGAAGACACGAGCAGTACTTC. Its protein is CASSLGSGQGRHEQYF.

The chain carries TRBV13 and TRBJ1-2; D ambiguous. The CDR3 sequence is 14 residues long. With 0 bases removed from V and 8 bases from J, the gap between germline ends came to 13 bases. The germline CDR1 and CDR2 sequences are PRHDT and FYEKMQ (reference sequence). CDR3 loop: CASSLGRGVVGYTF. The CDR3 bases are TGTGCCAGCAGCTTAGGCCGCGGGGTCGTCGGCTACACCTTC.

The CDR3 DNA reads as TGTGCCAGCAGTGTATCAATCGGCGGATGGACTGAAGCTTTCTTT. The encoded protein is CASSVSIGGWTEAFF. The chain uses TRBV28 and TRBJ1-1; D not resolved. V dropped 5 bases and J dropped 5 bases, with 18 bases sitting between them. CDR1 MDHEN and CDR2 SYDVKM come from the germline V gene. The CDR3 has 15 residues.

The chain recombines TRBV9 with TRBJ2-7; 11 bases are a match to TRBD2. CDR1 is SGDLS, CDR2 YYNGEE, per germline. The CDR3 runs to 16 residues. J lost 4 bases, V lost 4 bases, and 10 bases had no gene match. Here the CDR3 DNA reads TGTGCCAGCAGCCCATCCCAGGGACTAGCGGTATACGAGCAGTACTTC. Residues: CASSPSQGLAVYEQYF.

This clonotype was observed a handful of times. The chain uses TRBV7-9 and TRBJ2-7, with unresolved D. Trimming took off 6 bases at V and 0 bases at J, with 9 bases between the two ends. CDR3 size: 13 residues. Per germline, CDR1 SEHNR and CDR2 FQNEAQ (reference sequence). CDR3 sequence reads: CASSRGPSYEQYF. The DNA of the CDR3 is TGTGCCAGCAGTCGCGGCCCCTCCTACGAGCAGTACTTC.